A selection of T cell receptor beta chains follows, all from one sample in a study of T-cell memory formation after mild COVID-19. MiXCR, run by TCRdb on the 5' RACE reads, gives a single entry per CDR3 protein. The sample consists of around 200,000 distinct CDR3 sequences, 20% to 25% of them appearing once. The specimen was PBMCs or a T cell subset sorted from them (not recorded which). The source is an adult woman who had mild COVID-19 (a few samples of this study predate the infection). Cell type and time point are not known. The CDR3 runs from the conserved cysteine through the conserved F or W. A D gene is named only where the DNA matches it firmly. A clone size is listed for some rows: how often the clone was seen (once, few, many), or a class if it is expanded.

TGTGCCAGCAGCTTAGGGGGGGGGAGCACTGAAGCTTTCTTT CASSLGGGSTEAFF TRBJ1-1 TRBV7-6 few .
TGTGCCAGCAGCACGACGGGGGGCCTAAGCACAGATACGCAGTATTTT CASSTTGGLSTDTQYF TRBJ2-3 TRBV5-5 few .
TGTGCCACCGGTCCGTATCCCGGGGAGCTGTTTTTT CATGPYPGELFF TRBJ2-2 TRBV24-1 . .
TGCGCCAGCAGCCAAGCCCCCATGGACAGGGTTGCCAATTCACCCCTCCACTTT CASSQAPMDRVANSPLHF TRBJ1-6 TRBV4-1 . TRBD1
TGTGCCAGCAGCCGGACTAGCGGGAGGGATGAGCAGTTCTTC CASSRTSGRDEQFF TRBJ2-1 TRBV16 . TRBD2
TGCAGCGTTGTTGGAGAGATTGGCTACACCTTC CSVVGEIGYTF TRBJ1-2 TRBV29-1 . .
TGTGCCACCAGCAGAGAATCCAGCGCGGCAGGTACGCAGTATTTT CATSRESSAAGTQYF TRBJ2-3 TRBV15 few .
TGTGCCAGCAGCCAGGGAAAGGAGCAGTTCTTC CASSQGKEQFF TRBJ2-1 TRBV14 . .
TGTGCCAGCAGCCCCGGACTAGCGGGAGACTGGGAGCAGTTCTTC CASSPGLAGDWEQFF TRBJ2-1 TRBV5-6 . TRBD2
TGTGCCAGCAGCGTAGGGGGGGAACCTTACAATGAGCAGTTCTTC CASSVGGEPYNEQFF TRBJ2-1 TRBV9 few .
TGTGCCAGCAGTTTAGGGGGTCGGGCGGACACTGAAGCTTTCTTT CASSLGGRADTEAFF TRBJ1-1 TRBV27 few .
TGTGCCACGGGGACCGTGAACACTGAAGCTTTCTTT CATGTVNTEAFF TRBJ1-1 TRBV15 . .
TGTGCTAGTGGAACAGGGTACGGAGCTTTCTTT CASGTGYGAFF TRBJ1-1 TRBV12-5 . .
TGTGCCAGCAGTTACGGGACTAGCGCAAACGAGCAGTACTTC CASSYGTSANEQYF TRBJ2-7 TRBV6-5 . TRBD2
TGTGCCAGCAGTGACGGGGGCACTAACAATGAGCAGTTCTTC CASSDGGTNNEQFF TRBJ2-1 TRBV6-4 . .
TGTGCCAGCAGACAGGGCCTGTCCTACGAGCAGTACTTC CASRQGLSYEQYF TRBJ2-7 TRBV6-2/TRBV6-3 . .
TGTGCCAGCAGTTACTCCAGGGGGCGCACCGGGGAGCTGTTTTTT CASSYSRGRTGELFF TRBJ2-2 TRBV6-5 few TRBD1
TGCGCCAGCAGCTTGTCTCCTACCGGGACAGGCGAGAATGAGCAGTTCTTC CASSLSPTGTGENEQFF TRBJ2-1 TRBV5-1 . TRBD1
TGTGCCAGCAGTTACGTGGCTAGCGGGACATCCTACAATGAGCAGTTCTTC CASSYVASGTSYNEQFF TRBJ2-1 TRBV6-5 few TRBD2
TGTGCCAGCAGTTACGCCGGGACGTTGCGCGACGAGCAGTACTTC CASSYAGTLRDEQYF TRBJ2-7 TRBV6-5 few .
TGCGCCAGCAGCCAAGCTCCGGGACAGACTAGTCCCTATGGCTACACCTTC CASSQAPGQTSPYGYTF TRBJ1-2 TRBV4-1 few TRBD1
TGTGCCAGCAGCATAGTCGGTAGCGGGGGCCTCTACAATGAGCAGTTCTTC CASSIVGSGGLYNEQFF TRBJ2-1 TRBV7-9 . TRBD2
TGTGCCAGCAGTGAAGTTTCAGGGAACACTGAAGCTTTCTTT CASSEVSGNTEAFF TRBJ1-1 TRBV25-1 . .
TGTGCCAGCAGCTTGGGACTAGCCCAAGAGACCCAGTACTTC CASSLGLAQETQYF TRBJ2-5 TRBV5-5 . TRBD2
TGTGCCAGCAGCCCATCGGGGTTACCCGATGAGCAGTTCTTC CASSPSGLPDEQFF TRBJ2-1 TRBV9 few .
TGCGCCAGCAGCCACTCGGGGGTCACTGAAGCTTTCTTT CASSHSGVTEAFF TRBJ1-1 TRBV4-1 few .
TGCAGCGTTGAACTAGCGGGATCAACAGATACGCAGTATTTT CSVELAGSTDTQYF TRBJ2-3 TRBV29-1 . TRBD2
TGTGCCAGCAGAGATAGCGGGAGGGCCGTAGAGACCCAGTACTTC CASRDSGRAVETQYF TRBJ2-5 TRBV7-6 . TRBD2
TGCGCCAGCAGCTTAGTAGGGGGCGCCTACACTGAAGCTTTCTTT CASSLVGGAYTEAFF TRBJ1-1 TRBV5-1 . TRBD1
TGCGCCAGCAGCTTTGGAGAATCTCTGTATCAAGAGACCCAGTACTTC CASSFGESLYQETQYF TRBJ2-5 TRBV5-1 . .
TGCGCCAGCAGCGCCGGGACAGGGGCCAATCAGCCCCAGCATTTT CASSAGTGANQPQHF TRBJ1-5 TRBV5-1 . TRBD1
TGTGCCAGCAGTGAAGCCGGGACTGCAGCCTACGAGCAGTACTTC CASSEAGTAAYEQYF TRBJ2-7 TRBV2 . .
TGTGCCAGCAGCCCTCTGACTAGCTTCTATGAGCAGTTCTTC CASSPLTSFYEQFF TRBJ2-1 TRBV7-9 few TRBD2
TGTGCCAGCAGTACCCTCGGGGACGAGCAGTACTTC CASSTLGDEQYF TRBJ2-7 TRBV6-2/TRBV6-3 few .
TGCGCCAGCAGTACTAACCGGGACAGCACCTACGAGCAGTACTTC CASSTNRDSTYEQYF TRBJ2-7 TRBV23-1 few TRBD1
TGTGCCAGCAGTGATGACGGAGAGACCCAGTACTTC CASSDDGETQYF TRBJ2-5 TRBV25-1 . .
TGTGCCAGCAGTCCTCAGTACCATAAAGAGACCCAGTACTTC CASSPQYHKETQYF TRBJ2-5 TRBV12-3/TRBV12-4 many .
TGTGCCAGCAGCGCCCGGGACAGGGGGCTACAAGAGACCCAGTACTTC CASSARDRGLQETQYF TRBJ2-5 TRBV7-6 . TRBD1
TGCAGTGCTAACTATGGCTACACCTTC CSANYGYTF TRBJ1-2 TRBV20-1 . .
TGTGCCAGCAGCTTAGCTAGCGGGGTCGCCTACAATGAGCAGTTCTTC CASSLASGVAYNEQFF TRBJ2-1 TRBV7-2 . TRBD2
TGTGCCAGCAGCTTTTATGAACCCGAGGCAGGGACCCACACAGATACGCAGTATTTT CASSFYEPEAGTHTDTQYF TRBJ2-3 TRBV7-6 . .
TGTGCCGGAGGGTGGACCGGGGAGCTGTTTTTT CAGGWTGELFF TRBJ2-2 TRBV30 . .
TGTGCCAGCAGCTTACCGACGGGCAGGGGGCTGGACGAGCAGTACTTC CASSLPTGRGLDEQYF TRBJ2-7 TRBV7-8 few TRBD1
TGTGCCAGCAGCGACTACGACGGAGACAATGAGCAGTTCTTC CASSDYDGDNEQFF TRBJ2-1 TRBV5-6 . .
TGTGCCAGCAGATTATGGACATCGGTGGGCTACGAGCAGTACTTC CASRLWTSVGYEQYF TRBJ2-7 TRBV6-1 . .
TGTGCCAGTACCCTGGTCCTAGGTTCAAACACTGAAGCTTTCTTT CASTLVLGSNTEAFF TRBJ1-1 TRBV7-3 few .
TGTGCCAGCAGCTTTCTAGCGACCCTCAATGAGCAGTTCTTC CASSFLATLNEQFF TRBJ2-1 TRBV7-8 . .
TGCGCCAGCAGCTTGGAACCGTCAGGCACAGATACGCAGTATTTT CASSLEPSGTDTQYF TRBJ2-3 TRBV5-1 few .
TGTGCCAGCACCCAGACTAGCGGGAGTGATGGCACCGGGGAGCTGTTTTTT CASTQTSGSDGTGELFF TRBJ2-2 TRBV7-6 . TRBD2
TGTGCCACCAGTGATTTGCGTGTGAACAATGAGCAGTTCTTC CATSDLRVNNEQFF TRBJ2-1 TRBV24-1 few .
TGTGCCAGCAGCTTAGCCCAGGGGGCTGGTACTGAAGCTTTCTTT CASSLAQGAGTEAFF TRBJ1-1 TRBV7-9 . TRBD1
TGTGCCAGCGAACCGGGACAGGGTGACGAGCAGTACTTC CASEPGQGDEQYF TRBJ2-7 TRBV12-3/TRBV12-4 few TRBD1
TGTGCCAGCAGTATTAGCGGGAGTCAGAACGAGCAGTACTTC CASSISGSQNEQYF TRBJ2-7 TRBV27 medium-sized TRBD2